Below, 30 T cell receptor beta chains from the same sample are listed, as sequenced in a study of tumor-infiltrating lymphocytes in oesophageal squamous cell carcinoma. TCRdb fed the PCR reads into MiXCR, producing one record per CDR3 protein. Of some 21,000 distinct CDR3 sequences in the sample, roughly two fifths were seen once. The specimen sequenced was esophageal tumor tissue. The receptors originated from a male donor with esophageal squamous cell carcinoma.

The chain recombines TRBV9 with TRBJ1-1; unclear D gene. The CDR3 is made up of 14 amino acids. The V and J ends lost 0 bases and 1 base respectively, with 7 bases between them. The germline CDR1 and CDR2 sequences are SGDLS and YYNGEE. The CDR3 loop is CASSVGGSNTEAFF. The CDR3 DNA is TGTGCCAGCAGCGTAGGAGGCTCGAACACTGAAGCTTTCTTT.

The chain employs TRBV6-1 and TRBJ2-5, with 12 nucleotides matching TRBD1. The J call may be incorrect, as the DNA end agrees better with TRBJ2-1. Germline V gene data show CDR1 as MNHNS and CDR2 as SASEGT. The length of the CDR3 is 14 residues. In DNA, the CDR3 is TGTGCCAGCAGTGACGGGACAGGGGGCATTGAGCAGTTCTTC. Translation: CASSDGTGGIEQFF.

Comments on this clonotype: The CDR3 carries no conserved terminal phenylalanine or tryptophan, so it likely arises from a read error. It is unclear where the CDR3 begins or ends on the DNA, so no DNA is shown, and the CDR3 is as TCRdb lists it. This CDR3 is CASSPLGVPSTDTQYFGA. The chain links TRBV12-3 or TRBV12-4 to TRBJ2-6; the table's D call TRBD1 went unverified against the DNA. The CDR3 is 18 residues long, ends included.

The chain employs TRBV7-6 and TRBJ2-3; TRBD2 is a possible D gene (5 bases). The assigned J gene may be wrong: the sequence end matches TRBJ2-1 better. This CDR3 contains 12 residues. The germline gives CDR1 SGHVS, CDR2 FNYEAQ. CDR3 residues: CASSSGNNEQFF. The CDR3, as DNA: TGTGCCAGCAGCTCCGGGAACAATGAGCAGTTCTTC.

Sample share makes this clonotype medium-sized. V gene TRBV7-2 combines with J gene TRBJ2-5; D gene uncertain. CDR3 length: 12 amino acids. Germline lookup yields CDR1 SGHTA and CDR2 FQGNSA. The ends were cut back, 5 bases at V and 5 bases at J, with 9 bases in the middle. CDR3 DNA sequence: TGTGCCAGCAGCCCGTCCCGGGAGACCCAGTACTTC. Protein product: CASSPSRETQYF. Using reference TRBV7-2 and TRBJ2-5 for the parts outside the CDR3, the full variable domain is GAGVSQSPSNKVTEKGKDVELRCDPISGHTALYWYRQSLGQGLEFLIYFQGNSAPDKSGLPSDRFSAERTGGSVSTLTIQRTQQEDSAVYLCASSPSRETQYFGPGTRLLVL.

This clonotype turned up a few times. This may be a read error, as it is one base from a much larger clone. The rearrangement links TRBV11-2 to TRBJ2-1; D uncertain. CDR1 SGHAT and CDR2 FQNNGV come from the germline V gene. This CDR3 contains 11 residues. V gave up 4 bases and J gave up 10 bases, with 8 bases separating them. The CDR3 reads CASSSRGEQFF. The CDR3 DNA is TGTGCCAGCAGCTCCAGAGGCGAGCAGTTCTTC.

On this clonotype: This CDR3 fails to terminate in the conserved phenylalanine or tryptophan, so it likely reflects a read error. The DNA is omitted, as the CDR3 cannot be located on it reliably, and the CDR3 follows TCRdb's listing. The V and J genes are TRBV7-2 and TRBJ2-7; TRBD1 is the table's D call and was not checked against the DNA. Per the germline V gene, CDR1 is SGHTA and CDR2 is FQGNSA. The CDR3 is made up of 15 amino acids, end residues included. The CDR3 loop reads CASSRTGAYGYTFGS.

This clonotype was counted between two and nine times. The CDR3 region is CASSEQGAQETQYF. The CDR3 coding sequence is TGCGCCAGCAGCGAACAGGGGGCCCAAGAGACCCAGTACTTC. This rearrangement joins TRBV5-1 to TRBJ2-5; 9 bases map to TRBD1. The CDR3 is made up of 14 amino acids. V lost 4 bases to trimming and J lost 1 base; unmatched junction nucleotides: 2. Germline CDR1 is SGHRS and CDR2 is YFSETQ. Full variable domain (outside the CDR3, taken from reference TRBV5-1 and TRBJ2-5): KAGVTQTPRYLIKTRGQQVTLSCSPISGHRSVSWYQQTPGQGLQFLFEYFSETQRNKGNFPGRFSGRQFSNSRSEMNVSTLELGDSALYLCASSEQGAQETQYFGPGTRLLVL.

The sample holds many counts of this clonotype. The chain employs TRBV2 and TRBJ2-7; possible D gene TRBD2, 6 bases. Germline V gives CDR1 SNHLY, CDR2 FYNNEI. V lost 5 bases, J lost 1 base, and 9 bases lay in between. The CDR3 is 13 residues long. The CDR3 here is CASSLGGSYEQYF. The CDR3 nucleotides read TGTGCCAGCAGTCTAGGAGGGTCCTACGAGCAGTACTTC. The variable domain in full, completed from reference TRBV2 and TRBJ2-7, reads EPEVTQTPSHQVTQMGQEVILRCVPISNHLYFYWYRQILGQKVEFLVSFYNNEISEKSEIFDDQFSVERPDGSNFTLKIRSTKLEDSAMYFCASSLGGSYEQYFGPGTRLTVT.

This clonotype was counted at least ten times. This CDR3 reads CASSLSRVDDSPLHF. CDR3 DNA sequence: TGTGCCAGCAGCCTCAGCCGGGTCGACGATTCACCCCTCCACTTT. This chain uses TRBV7-6 with TRBJ1-6, with unresolved D. V was clipped by 5 bases and J by 8 bases, with 16 bases between them. The CDR3 is 15 residues long. CDR1 is SGHVS and CDR2 is FNYEAQ in the germline V gene.

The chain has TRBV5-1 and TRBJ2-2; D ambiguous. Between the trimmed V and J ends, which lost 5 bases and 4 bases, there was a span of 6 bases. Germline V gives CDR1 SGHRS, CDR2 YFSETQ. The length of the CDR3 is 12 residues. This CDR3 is CASRVGTGELFF. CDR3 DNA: TGCGCCAGCAGGGTCGGCACCGGGGAGCTGTTTTTT.

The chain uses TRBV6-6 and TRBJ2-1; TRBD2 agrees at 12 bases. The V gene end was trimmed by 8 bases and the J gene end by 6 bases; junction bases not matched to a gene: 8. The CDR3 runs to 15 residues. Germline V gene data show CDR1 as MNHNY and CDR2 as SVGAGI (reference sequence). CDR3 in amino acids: CASLSSGRAGNEQFF. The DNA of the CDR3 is TGTGCCAGCCTTTCTAGCGGGAGGGCCGGCAATGAGCAGTTCTTC.

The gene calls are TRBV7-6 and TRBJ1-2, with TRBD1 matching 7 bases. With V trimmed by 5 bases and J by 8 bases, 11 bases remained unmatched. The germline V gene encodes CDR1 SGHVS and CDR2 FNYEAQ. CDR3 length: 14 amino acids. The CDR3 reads CASSQIRQGGGYTF. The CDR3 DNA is TGTGCCAGCAGCCAAATAAGACAGGGTGGAGGCTACACCTTC.

CDR3 bases: TGTGCCAGCAGCGGCGTTTTGCTCACCGGGGAGCTGTTTTTT. Protein product: CASSGVLLTGELFF. This chain joins TRBV9 and TRBJ2-2; D unclear. Germline CDR1 is SGDLS and CDR2 is YYNGEE. Trimming left V 3 bases short and J 4 bases short, with 10 bases between. The CDR3 has 14 amino acids. Full variable domain (remainder filled in from reference TRBV9 and TRBJ2-2): DSGVTQTPKHLITATGQRVTLRCSPRSGDLSVYWYQQSLDQGLQFLIQYYNGEERAKGNILERFSAQQFPDLHSELNLSSLELGDSALYFCASSGVLLTGELFFGEGSRLTVL.

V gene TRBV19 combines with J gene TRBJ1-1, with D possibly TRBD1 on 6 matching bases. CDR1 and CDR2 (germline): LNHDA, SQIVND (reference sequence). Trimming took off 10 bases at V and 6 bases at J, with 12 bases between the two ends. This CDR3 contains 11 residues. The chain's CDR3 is CATIGGAEAFF. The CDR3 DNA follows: TGTGCCACCATAGGGGGAGCTGAAGCTTTCTTT.

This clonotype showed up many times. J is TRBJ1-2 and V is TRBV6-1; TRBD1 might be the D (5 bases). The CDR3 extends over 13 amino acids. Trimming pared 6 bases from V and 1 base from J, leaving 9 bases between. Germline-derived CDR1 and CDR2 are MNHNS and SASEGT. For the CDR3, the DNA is TGTGCCAGCAGGCTGACAGTTAACTATGGCTACACCTTC. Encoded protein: CASRLTVNYGYTF.

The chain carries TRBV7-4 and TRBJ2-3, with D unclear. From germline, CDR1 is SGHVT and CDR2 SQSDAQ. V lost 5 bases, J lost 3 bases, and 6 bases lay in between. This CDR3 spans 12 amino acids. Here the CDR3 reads CASSGETDTQYF. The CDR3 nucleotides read TGTGCCAGCAGCGGAGAGACAGATACGCAGTATTTT.

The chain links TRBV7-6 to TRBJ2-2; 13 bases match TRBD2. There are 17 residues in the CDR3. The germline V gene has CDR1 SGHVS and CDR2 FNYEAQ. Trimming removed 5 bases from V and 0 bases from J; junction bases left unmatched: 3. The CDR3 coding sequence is TGTGCCAGCAGCGGGACTAGCGGGACCGCGAACACCGGGGAGCTGTTTTTT. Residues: CASSGTSGTANTGELFF.

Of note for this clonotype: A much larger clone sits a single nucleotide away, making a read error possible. The CDR3 spells CASSFPETQYF. The CDR3 DNA reads as TGTGCCAGCAGCTTTCCAGAGACCCAGTACTTC. The J gene is TRBJ2-5, the V gene TRBV7-8, with D uncertain. Germline lookup yields CDR1 SGHVS and CDR2 FQNEAQ. Trimming removed 3 bases from V and 4 bases from J, with 3 bases in between. CDR3 length equals 11 residues. The complete variable domain, with remaining parts taken from reference TRBV7-8 and TRBJ2-5, reads GAGVSQSPRYKVAKRGQDVALRCDPISGHVSLFWYQQALGQGPEFLTYFQNEAQLDKSGLPSDRFFAERPEGSVSTLKIQRTQQEDSAVYLCASSFPETQYFGPGTRLLVL.

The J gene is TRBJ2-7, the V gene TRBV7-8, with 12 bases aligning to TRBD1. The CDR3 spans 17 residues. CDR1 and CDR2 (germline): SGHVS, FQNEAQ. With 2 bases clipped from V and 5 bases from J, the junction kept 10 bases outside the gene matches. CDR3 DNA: TGTGCCAGCAGCTTAAAAAGGCCGGGACAGGGGGCTCACGAGCAGTACTTC. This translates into CASSLKRPGQGAHEQYF.

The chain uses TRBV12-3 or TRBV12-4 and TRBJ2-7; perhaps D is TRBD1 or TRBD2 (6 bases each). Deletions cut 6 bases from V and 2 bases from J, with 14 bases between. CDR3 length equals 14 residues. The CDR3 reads CASSRGPGTYEQYF. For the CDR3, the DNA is TGTGCCAGCAGCCGGGGGCCCGGTACCTACGAGCAGTACTTC.

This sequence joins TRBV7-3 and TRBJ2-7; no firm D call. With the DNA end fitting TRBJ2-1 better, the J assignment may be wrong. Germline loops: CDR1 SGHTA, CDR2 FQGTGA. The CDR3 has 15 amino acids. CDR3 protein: CASSDRPYAYNEQFF. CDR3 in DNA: TGTGCCAGCAGCGATCGGCCATACGCCTACAATGAGCAGTTCTTC.

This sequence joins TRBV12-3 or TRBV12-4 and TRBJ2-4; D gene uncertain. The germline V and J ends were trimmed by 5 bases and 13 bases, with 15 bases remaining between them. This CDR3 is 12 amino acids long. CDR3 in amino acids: CASSPGGNEQYF. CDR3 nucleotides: TGTGCCAGCAGTCCAGGTGGTAATGAGCAGTACTTC.

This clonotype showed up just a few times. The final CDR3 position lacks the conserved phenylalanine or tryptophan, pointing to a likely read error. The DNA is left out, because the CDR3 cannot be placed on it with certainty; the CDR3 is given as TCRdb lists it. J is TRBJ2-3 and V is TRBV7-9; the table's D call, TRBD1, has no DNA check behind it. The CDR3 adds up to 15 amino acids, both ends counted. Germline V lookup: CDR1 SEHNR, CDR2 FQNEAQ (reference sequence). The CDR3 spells CASSPTGGYEQYFGP.

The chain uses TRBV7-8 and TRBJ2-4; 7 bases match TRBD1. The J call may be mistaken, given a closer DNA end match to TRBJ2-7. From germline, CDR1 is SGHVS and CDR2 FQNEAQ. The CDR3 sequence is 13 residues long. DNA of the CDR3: TGTGCCAGCAGCACCATAGGACAGGCCGAGCAGTACTTC. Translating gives CASSTIGQAEQYF.

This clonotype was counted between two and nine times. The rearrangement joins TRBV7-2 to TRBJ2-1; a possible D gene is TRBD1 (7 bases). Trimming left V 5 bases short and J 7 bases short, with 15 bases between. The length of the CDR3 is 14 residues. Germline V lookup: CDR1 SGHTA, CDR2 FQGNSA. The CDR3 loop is CASSPKTGRNEQFF. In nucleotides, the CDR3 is TGTGCCAGCAGCCCCAAGACAGGGAGGAATGAGCAGTTCTTC.

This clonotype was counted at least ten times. The DNA for the CDR3 is TGTGCCAGCAGCTGGGACGGGGTTAGCGATACGCAGTATTTT. This translates into CASSWDGVSDTQYF. The V and J genes are TRBV11-3 and TRBJ2-3; possibly TRBD1 or TRBD2 for D (5 bases each). V dropped 4 bases and J dropped 6 bases, with 14 bases sitting between them. CDR1 SGHNT and CDR2 YENEEA come from the germline V gene. The CDR3 contains 14 residues. Full variable domain (missing parts from reference TRBV11-3 and TRBJ2-3): EAGVVQSPRYKIIEKKQPVAFWCNPISGHNTLYWYLQNLGQGPELLIRYENEEAVDDSQLPKDRFSAERLKGVDSTLKIQPAELGDSAVYLCASSWDGVSDTQYFGPGTRLTVL.

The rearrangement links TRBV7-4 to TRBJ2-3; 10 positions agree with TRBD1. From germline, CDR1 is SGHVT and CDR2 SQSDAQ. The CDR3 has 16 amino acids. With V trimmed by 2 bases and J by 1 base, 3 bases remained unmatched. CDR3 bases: TGTGCCAGCAGCTTAACCGGGACAGGGGGCACAGATACGCAGTATTTT. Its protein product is CASSLTGTGGTDTQYF.

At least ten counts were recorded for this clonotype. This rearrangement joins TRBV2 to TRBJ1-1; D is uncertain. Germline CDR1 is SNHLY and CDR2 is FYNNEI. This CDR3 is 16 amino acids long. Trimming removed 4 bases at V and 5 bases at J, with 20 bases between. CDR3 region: CASSGRGRLGLTEAFF. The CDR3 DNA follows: TGTGCCAGCAGTGGACGAGGTAGACTTGGGTTAACTGAAGCTTTCTTT. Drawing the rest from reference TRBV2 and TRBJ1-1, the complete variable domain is EPEVTQTPSHQVTQMGQEVILRCVPISNHLYFYWYRQILGQKVEFLVSFYNNEISEKSEIFDDQFSVERPDGSNFTLKIRSTKLEDSAMYFCASSGRGRLGLTEAFFGQGTRLTVV.

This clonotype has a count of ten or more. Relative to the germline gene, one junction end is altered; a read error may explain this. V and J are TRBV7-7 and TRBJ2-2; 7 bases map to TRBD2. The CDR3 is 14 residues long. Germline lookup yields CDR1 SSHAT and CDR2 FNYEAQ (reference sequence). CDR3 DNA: TGTGCTAGCAGCCCCGGGGGGAGGACCGGGGAGCTGTTTTTT. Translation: CASSPGGRTGELFF. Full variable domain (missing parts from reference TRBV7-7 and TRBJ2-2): GAGVSQSPRYKVTKRGQDVTLRCDPISSHATLYWYQQALGQGPEFLTYFNYEAQPDKSGLPSDRFSAERPEGSISTLTIQRTEQRDSAMYRCASSPGGRTGELFFGEGSRLTVL.